A single count supports the clone carrying this T cell receptor (beta chain). The data belong to a study of blood T cell repertoires in COVID-19. Whole-study context: T cells, B-cell-depleted T cells, or PBMCs supplied cDNA or gDNA.

Assay: immunoSEQ multiplex PCR; the TCRdb copy retains only in-frame clones and omits some. There are some 160,000 clones in the sample; 85% to 90% occur only once, and about 6.6% lies in the top ten. V was trimmed by 3 bases and J by 2 bases, leaving 6 bases between them. CDR1 is LNHDA and CDR2 is SQIVND in the germline V gene (reference sequence). The CDR3 loop spans 13 amino acids. What was sequenced was PBMCs or T cells enriched from blood (not recorded which). The chain carries TRBV19 and TRBJ2-3, with D hard to call. The TCR sequence derives from a woman in her fifties or sixties who had recovered from COVID-19. CDR3 amino acids: CASSISLTDTQYF. The DNA for the CDR3 is TGTGCCAGTAGTATCAGTCTCACAGATACGCAGTATTTT. Full variable domain (missing parts from reference TRBV19 and TRBJ2-3): DGGITQSPKYLFRKEGQNVTLSCEQNLNHDAMYWYRQDPGQGLRLIYYSQIVNDFQKGDIAEGYSVSREKKESFPLTVTSAQKNPTAFYLCASSISLTDTQYFGPGTRLTVL.